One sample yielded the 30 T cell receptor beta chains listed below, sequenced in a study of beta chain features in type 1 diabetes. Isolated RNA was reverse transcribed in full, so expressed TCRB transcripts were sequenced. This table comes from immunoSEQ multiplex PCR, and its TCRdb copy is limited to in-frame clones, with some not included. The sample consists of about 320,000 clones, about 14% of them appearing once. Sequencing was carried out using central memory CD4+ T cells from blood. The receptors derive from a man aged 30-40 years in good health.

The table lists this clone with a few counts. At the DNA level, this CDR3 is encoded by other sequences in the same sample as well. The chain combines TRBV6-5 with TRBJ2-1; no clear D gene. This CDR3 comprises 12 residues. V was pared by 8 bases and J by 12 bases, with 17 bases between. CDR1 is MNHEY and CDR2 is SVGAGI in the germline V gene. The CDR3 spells CASSPGPGLQFF. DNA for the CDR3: TGTGCCAGCTCACCTGGGCCCGGGCTGCAGTTCTTC.

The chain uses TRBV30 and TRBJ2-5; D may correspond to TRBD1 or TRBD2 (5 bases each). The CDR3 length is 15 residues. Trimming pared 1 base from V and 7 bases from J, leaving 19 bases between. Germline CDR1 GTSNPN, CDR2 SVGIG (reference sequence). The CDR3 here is CAWSGDGTSSRTQYF. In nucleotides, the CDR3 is TGTGCCTGGAGTGGGGACGGGACCTCTTCCAGGACCCAGTACTTC.

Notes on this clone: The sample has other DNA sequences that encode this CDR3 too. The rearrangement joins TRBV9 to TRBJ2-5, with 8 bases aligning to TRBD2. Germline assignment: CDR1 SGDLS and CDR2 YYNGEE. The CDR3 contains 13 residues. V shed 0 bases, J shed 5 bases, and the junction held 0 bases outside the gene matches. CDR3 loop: CASSVAGGETQYF. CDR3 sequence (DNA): TGTGCCAGCAGCGTAGCGGGAGGGGAGACCCAGTACTTC.

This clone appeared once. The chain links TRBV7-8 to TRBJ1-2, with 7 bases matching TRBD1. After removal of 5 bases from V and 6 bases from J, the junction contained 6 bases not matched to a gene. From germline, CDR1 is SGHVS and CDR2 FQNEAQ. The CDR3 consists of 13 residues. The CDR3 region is CASSPPTGNGYTF. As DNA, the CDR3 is TGTGCCAGCAGCCCCCCGACAGGGAATGGCTACACCTTC.

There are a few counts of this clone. CDR3 region: CAWSDKTAASTDTQYF. In nucleotides, the CDR3 is TGTGCCTGGAGTGATAAGACTGCCGCCAGCACAGATACGCAGTATTTT. The rearrangement uses TRBV30 and TRBJ2-3; unclear D gene. Trimming left V 1 base short and J 0 bases short, with 14 bases between. This CDR3 comprises 16 residues. CDR1 is GTSNPN, CDR2 SVGIG, per germline (reference sequence).

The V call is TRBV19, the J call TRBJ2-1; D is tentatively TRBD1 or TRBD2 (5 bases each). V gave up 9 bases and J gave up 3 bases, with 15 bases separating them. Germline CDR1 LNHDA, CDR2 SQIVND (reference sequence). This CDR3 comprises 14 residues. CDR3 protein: CASSRGTDYNEQFF. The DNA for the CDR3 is TGTGCCAGCAGTCGAGGGACCGACTACAATGAGCAGTTCTTC.

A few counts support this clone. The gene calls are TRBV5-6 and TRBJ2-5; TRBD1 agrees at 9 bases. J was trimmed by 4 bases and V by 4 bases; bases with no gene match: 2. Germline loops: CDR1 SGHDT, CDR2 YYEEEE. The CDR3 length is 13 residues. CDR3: CASSPTGGETQYF. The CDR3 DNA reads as TGTGCCAGCAGCCCGACAGGGGGAGAGACCCAGTACTTC.

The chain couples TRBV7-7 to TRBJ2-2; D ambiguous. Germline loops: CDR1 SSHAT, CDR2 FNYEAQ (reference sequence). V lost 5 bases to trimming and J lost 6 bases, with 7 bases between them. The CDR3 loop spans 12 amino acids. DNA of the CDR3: TGTGCCAGCAGCCCCGACTCCGGGGAGCTGTTTTTT. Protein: CASSPDSGELFF.

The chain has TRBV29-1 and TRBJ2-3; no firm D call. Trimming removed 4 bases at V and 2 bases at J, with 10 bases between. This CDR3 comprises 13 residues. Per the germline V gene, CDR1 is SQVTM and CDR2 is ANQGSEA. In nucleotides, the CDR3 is TGCAGCGTTGCCCCGTACCTCACAGATACGCAGTATTTT. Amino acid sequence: CSVAPYLTDTQYF.

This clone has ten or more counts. The CDR3 coding sequence is TGTGCCAGCAGTTTGTTGGGGGCGGCCCAGCCCCAGCATTTT. Protein product: CASSLLGAAQPQHF. The chain joins TRBV28 to TRBJ1-5; weak D call: TRBD1 (6 bases). CDR1 is MDHEN and CDR2 is SYDVKM in the germline V gene. Trimming stripped 3 bases from V and 7 bases from J, with 13 bases between. The CDR3 consists of 14 residues.

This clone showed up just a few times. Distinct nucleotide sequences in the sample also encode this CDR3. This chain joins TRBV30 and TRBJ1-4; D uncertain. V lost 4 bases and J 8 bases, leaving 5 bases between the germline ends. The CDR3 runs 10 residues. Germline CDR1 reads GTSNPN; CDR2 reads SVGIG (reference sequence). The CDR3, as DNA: TGTGCCTGGAAACGGGAAAAACTGTTTTTT. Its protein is CAWKREKLFF. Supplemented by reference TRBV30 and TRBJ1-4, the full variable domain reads SQTIHQWPATLVQPVGSPLSLECTVEGTSNPNLYWYRQAAGRGLQLLFYSVGIGQISSEVPQNLSASRPQDRQFILSSKKLLLSDSGFYLCAWKREKLFFGSGTQLSVL.

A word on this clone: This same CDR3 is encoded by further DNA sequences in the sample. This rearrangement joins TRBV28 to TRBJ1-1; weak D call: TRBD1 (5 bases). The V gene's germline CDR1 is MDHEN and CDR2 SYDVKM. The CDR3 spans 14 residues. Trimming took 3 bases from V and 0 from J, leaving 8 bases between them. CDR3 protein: CASSFSGLNTEAFF. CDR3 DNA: TGTGCCAGCAGTTTTTCGGGGCTGAACACTGAAGCTTTCTTT.

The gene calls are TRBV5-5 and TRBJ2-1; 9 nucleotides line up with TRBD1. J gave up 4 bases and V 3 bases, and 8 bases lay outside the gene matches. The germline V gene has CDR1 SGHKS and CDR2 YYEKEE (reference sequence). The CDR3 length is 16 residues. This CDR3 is CASSWNRDRVYNEQFF. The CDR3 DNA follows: TGTGCCAGCAGCTGGAACCGGGACAGGGTTTACAATGAGCAGTTCTTC.

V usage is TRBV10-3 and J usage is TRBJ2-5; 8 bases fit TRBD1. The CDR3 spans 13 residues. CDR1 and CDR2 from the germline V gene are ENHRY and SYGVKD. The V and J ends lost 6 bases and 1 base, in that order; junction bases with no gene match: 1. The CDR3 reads CAIRDRAQETQYF. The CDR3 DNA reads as TGTGCCATCAGGGACAGGGCCCAAGAGACCCAGTACTTC.

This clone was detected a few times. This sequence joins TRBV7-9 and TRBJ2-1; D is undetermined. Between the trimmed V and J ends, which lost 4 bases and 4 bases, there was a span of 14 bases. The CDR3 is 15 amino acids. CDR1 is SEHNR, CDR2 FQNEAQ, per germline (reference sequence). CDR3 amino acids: CASSSLSLQYNEQFF. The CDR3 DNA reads TGTGCCAGCAGCTCCCTTTCTCTGCAGTACAATGAGCAGTTCTTC.

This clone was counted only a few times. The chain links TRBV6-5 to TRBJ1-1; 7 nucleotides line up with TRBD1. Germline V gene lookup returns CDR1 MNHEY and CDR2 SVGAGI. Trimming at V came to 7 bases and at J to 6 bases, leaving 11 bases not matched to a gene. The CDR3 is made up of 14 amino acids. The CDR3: CASTSQGRGAEAFF. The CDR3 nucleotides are TGTGCCAGCACCTCACAGGGGAGGGGGGCTGAAGCTTTCTTT.

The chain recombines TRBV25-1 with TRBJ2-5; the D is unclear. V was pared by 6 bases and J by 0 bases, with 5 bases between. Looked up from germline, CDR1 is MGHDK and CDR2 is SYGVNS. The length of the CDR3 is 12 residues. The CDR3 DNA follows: TGTGCCAGCAGGCATGACCAAGAGACCCAGTACTTC. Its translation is CASRHDQETQYF.

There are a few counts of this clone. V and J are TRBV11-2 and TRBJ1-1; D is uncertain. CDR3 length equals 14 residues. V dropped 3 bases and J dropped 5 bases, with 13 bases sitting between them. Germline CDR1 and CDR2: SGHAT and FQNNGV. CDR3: CASSFGQSRTEAFF. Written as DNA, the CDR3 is TGTGCCAGCAGCTTTGGCCAGAGCAGGACTGAAGCTTTCTTT.

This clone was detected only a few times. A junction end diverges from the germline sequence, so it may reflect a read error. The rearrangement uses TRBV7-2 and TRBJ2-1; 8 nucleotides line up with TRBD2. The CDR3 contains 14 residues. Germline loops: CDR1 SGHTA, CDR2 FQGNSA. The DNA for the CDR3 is TGTGCCCCCAGCCTAGCAACTAGCGGAAACGAGGGGGTCTTC. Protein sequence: CAPSLATSGNEGVF.

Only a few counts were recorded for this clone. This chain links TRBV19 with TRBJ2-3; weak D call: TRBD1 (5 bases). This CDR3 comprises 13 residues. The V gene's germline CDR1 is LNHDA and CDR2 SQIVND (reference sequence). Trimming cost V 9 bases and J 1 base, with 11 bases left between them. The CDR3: CASNVGRTDTQYF. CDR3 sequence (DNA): TGTGCCAGCAACGTGGGGCGCACAGATACGCAGTATTTT.

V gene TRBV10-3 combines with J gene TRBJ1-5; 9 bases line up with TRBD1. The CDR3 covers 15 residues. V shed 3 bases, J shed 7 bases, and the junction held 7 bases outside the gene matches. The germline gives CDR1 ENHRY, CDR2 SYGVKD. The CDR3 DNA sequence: TGTGCCATCAGTGACAAGGGACAGGGAAACCAGCCCCAGCATTTT. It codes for CAISDKGQGNQPQHF.

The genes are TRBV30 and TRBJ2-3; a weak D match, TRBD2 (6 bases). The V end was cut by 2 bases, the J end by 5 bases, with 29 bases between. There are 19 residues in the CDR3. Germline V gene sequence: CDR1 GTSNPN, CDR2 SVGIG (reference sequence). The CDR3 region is CAWSTRRAGIRSGVDTQYF. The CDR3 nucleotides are TGTGCCTGGAGTACACGTCGGGCGGGTATCCGTTCGGGGGTAGATACGCAGTATTTT.

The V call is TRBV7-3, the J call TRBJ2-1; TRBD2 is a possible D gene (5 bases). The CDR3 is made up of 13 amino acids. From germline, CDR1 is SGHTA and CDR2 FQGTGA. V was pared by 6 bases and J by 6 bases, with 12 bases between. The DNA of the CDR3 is TGTGCCAGCAGTCCGAGAGGAGGCAATGAGCAGTTCTTC. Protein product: CASSPRGGNEQFF.

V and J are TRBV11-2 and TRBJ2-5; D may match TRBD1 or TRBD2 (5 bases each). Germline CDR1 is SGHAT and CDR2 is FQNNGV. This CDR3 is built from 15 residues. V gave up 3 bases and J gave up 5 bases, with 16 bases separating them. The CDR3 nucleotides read TGTGCCAGCAGCTTTGATGGGACCCTCGAGGAGACCCAGTACTTC. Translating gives CASSFDGTLEETQYF.

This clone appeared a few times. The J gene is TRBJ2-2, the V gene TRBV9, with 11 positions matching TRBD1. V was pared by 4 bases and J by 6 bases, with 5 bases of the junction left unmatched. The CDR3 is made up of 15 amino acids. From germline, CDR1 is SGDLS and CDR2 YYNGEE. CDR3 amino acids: CASSQRDRGSGELFF. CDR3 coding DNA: TGTGCCAGCAGCCAACGGGACAGGGGGTCCGGGGAGCTGTTTTTT.

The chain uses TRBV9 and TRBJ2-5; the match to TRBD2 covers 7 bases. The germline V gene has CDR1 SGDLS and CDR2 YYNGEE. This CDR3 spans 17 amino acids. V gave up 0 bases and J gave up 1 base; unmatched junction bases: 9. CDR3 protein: CASSVDTAGTIQETQYF. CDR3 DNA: TGTGCCAGCAGCGTAGATACAGCGGGAACGATCCAAGAGACCCAGTACTTC.

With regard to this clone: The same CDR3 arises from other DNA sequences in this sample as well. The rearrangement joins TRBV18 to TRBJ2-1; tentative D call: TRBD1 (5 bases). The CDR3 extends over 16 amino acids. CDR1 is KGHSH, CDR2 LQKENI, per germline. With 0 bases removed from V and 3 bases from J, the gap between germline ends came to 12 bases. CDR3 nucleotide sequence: TGTGCCAGCTCACCACCCCTGACAGTTATCTACAATGAGCAGTTCTTC. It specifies CASSPPLTVIYNEQFF.

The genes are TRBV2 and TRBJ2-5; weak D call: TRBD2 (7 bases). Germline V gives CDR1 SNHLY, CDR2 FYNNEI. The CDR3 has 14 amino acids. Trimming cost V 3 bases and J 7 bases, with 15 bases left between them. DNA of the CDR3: TGTGCCAGCAGTGACCTAGCGGAGGGGGGGACCCAGTACTTC. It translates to CASSDLAEGGTQYF.

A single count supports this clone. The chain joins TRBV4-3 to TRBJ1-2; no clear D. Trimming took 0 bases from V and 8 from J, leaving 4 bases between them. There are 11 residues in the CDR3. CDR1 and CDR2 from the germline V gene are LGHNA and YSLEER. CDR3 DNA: TGCGCCAGCAGCCAAGATGCGGGCTACACCTTC. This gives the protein CASSQDAGYTF.

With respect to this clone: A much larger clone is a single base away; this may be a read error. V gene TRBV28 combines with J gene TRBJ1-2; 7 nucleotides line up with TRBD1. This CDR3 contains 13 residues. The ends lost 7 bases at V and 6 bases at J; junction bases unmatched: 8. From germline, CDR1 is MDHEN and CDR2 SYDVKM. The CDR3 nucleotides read TGTGCCAGCACGGAGGGGGCGGGGGATGGCTACACCTTC. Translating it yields CASTEGAGDGYTF.